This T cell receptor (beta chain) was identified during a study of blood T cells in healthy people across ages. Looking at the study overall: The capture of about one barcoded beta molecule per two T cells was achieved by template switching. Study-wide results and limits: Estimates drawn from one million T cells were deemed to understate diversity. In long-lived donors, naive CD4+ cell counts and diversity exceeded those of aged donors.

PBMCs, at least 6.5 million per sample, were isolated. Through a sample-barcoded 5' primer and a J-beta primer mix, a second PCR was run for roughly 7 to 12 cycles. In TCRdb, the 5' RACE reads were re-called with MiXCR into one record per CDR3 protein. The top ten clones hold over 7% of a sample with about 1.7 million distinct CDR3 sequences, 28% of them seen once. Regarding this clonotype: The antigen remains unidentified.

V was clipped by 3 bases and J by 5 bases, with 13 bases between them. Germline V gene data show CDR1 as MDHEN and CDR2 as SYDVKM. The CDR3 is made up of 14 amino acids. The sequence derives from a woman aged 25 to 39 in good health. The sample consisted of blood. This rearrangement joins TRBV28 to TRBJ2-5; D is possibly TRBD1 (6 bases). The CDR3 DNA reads TGTGCCAGCAGTTTTGGGGGCCTTGGGGAGACCCAGTACTTC. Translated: CASSFGGLGETQYF.